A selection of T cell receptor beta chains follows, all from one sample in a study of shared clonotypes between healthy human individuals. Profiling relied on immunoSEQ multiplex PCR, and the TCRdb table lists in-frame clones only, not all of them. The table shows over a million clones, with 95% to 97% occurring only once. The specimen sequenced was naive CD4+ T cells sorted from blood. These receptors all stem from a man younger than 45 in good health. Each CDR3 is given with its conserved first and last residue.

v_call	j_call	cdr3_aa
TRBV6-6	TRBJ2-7	CASSYEAALSYGQYF
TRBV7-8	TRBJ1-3	CASSLVPGDAGNTIYF
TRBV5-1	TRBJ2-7	CASSNSESYEQYF
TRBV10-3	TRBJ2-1	CAISERSNNEQFF
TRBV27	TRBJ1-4	CASSLAGTGTNEKLFF
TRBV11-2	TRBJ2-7	CASSPSSGFQFPEPYEQYF
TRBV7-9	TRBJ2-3	CASSLSSGRDTQYF
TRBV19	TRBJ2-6	CASSNRGLRSGANVLTF
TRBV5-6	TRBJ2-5	CASSDSTSGAPGPQYF
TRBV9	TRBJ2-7	CASSVGSTGIPSYEQYF
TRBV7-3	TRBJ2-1	CASSKHSGTPNNEQFF
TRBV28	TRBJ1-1	CASSPGLVTEAFF
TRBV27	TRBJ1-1	CASSFQGFTEAFF
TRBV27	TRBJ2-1	CASSFLSGRPYNEQFF
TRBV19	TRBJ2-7	CAGQHCRCSQYF
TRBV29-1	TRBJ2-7	CSVEDSWYEQYF
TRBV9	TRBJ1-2	CASSPEVGGYTF
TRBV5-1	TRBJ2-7	CASSLTGSYEQYF
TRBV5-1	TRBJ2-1	CASYGLAGSNEQFF
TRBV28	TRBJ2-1	CASTFLGRGFQFF
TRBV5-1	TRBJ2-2	CASSLAGGPGELFF
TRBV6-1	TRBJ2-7	CASSINRDLIYEQYF
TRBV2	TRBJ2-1	CASSRQTSGTYNEQFF
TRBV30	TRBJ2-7	CAWSGYAYSYEQYF
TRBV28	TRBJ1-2	CASSLGPQGAGYGYTF
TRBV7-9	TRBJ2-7	CASSSSGQGYEQYF
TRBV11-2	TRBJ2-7	CASSSEAVEQYF
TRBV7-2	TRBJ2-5	CASSLAHKAETQYF
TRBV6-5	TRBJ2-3	CASSYGAGVFTDTQYF
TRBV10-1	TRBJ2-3	CASSFGADTQYF
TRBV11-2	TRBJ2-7	CASSLDPRSYEQYF
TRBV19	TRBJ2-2	CASFSGELFF
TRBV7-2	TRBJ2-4	CASSLSTRRNIQYF
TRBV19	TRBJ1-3	CASSRTADGNTIYF
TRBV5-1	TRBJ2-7	CASSVSGRAYEQYF
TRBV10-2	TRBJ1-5	CASRDNSNQPQHF
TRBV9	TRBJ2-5	CASSVGVRAETQYF